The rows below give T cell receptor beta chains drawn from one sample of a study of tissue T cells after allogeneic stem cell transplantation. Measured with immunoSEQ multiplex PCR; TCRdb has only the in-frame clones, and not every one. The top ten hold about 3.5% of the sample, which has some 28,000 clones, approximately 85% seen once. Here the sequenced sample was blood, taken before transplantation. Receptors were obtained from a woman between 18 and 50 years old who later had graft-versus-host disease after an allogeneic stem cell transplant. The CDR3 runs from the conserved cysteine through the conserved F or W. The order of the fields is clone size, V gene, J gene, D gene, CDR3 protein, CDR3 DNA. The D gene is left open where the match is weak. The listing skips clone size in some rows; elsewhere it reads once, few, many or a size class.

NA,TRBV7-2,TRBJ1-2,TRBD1,CASSLGGQGGYGYTF,TGTGCCAGCAGCTTAGGCGGACAGGGTGGCTATGGCTACACCTTC
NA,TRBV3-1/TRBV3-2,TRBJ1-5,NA,CASSQDGRYQPQHF,TGTGCCAGCAGCCAAGACGGTAGGTATCAGCCCCAGCATTTT
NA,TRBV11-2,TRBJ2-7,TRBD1,CASSVKTGTGVYEQYF,TGTGCCAGCAGCGTCAAAACCGGGACAGGGGTCTACGAGCAGTACTTC
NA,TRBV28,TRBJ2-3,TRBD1,CASSHLPTGVVTQYF,TGTGCCAGCAGTCATCTCCCGACAGGGGTGGTTACGCAGTATTTT
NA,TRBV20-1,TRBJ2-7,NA,CSASHQTYLATYEQYF,TGCAGTGCTAGTCACCAGACGTATCTAGCAACCTACGAGCAGTACTTC
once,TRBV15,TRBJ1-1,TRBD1,CATGPTGWNTEAFF,TGTGCCACAGGACCGACAGGGTGGAACACTGAAGCTTTCTTT
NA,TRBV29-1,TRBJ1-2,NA,CSVEDKARGEEGYTF,TGCAGCGTTGAAGATAAGGCCAGGGGAGAGGAGGGCTACACCTTC
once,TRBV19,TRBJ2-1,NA,CASSNGETSGEQFF,TGTGCCAGTAGCAATGGGGAGACCTCTGGTGAGCAGTTCTTC
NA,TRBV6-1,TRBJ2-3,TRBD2,CASSEASGRPDTQYF,TGTGCCAGCAGTGAAGCTAGCGGGAGGCCAGATACGCAGTATTTT
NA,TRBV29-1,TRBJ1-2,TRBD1,CSVEQGQGMNYGYTF,TGCAGCGTTGAACAGGGACAGGGAATGAACTATGGCTACACCTTC
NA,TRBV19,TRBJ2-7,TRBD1,CASSPANRGQHEQYF,TGTGCCAGTAGTCCGGCAAACAGGGGACAGCACGAGCAGTACTTC
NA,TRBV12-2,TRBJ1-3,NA,CASRLGRQGILPIIRDTIYF,TGTGCAAGTCGCTTGGGGAGACAGGGGATTTTACCGATTATCCGAGACACCATATATTTT
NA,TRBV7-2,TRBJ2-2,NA,CASSSIRRAGELFF,TGTGCCAGCAGCTCAATTCGGAGGGCCGGGGAGCTGTTTTTT
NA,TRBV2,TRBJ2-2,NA,CASEGSGTGELFF,TGTGCCAGCGAGGGGTCGGGTACCGGGGAGCTGTTTTTT
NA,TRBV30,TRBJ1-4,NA,CAWSRSNEKLFF,TGTGCCTGGAGTCGCAGTAATGAAAAACTGTTTTTT
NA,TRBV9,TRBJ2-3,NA,CASSVEQGRTDTQYF,TGTGCCAGCAGCGTAGAACAGGGGAGGACAGATACGCAGTATTTT
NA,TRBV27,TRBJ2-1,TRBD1,CASIDREQANEQFF,TGTGCCAGCATTGACAGGGAACAGGCGAATGAGCAGTTCTTC
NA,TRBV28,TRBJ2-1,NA,CASSRIVGSYNEQFF,TGTGCCAGCAGTCGAATAGTAGGTTCCTACAATGAGCAGTTCTTC